This passage covers 22 T cell receptor beta chains from one sample sequenced in a study of blood T cell repertoires in COVID-19. The table came from immunoSEQ multiplex PCR; TCRdb's copy has only in-frame clones and leaves some out. The top ten clones hold 1.9% of a sample with about 320,000 clones, less than 85% of them seen once. Sample: PBMCs or T cells enriched from blood (not recorded which). The receptors stem from a woman between 25 and 40 years old who had been exposed to COVID-19.

This clone appeared once. The chain combines TRBV4-3 with TRBJ2-3; 9 bases align to TRBD1. V lost 4 bases, J lost 8 bases, and 7 bases stayed unmatched. The CDR3 is made up of 14 amino acids. In germline, CDR1 is LGHNA, CDR2 YSLEER. This CDR3 is CASSPDRGVGTQYF. CDR3 bases: TGCGCCAGCAGCCCCGACAGGGGGGTGGGTACGCAGTATTTT.

This chain joins TRBV12-3 or TRBV12-4 and TRBJ1-1; D perhaps matches TRBD1 (5 bases). The CDR3 length is 12 residues. V lost 3 bases, J lost 6 bases, and 8 bases lay in between. Written as DNA, the CDR3 is TGTGCCAGCAGTTTCGGCAGGGCTGAAGCTTTCTTT. It encodes CASSFGRAEAFF.

The chain employs TRBV7-9 and TRBJ2-1, with 11 bases matching TRBD2. Germline trimming cut 6 bases from V and 2 bases from J; bases unmatched to any gene: 9. The CDR3 spans 17 residues. Germline V gene data show CDR1 as SEHNR and CDR2 as FQNEAQ (reference sequence). The CDR3 sequence is CASRYTTSGDAYNEQFF. The CDR3 DNA reads TGTGCCAGCAGATATACGACTAGCGGGGACGCCTACAATGAGCAGTTCTTC.

The chain recombines TRBV12-3 or TRBV12-4 with TRBJ1-2, with no clear D. The CDR3 is 10 amino acids. V was trimmed by 6 bases and J by 8 bases, leaving 7 bases between them. CDR3: CASSGLGYTF. CDR3 in DNA: TGTGCCAGCAGCGGGTTAGGCTACACCTTC.

The rearrangement links TRBV28 to TRBJ2-3, with D possibly matching TRBD1 (7 bases). In germline, CDR1 is MDHEN, CDR2 SYDVKM. This CDR3 contains 14 residues. With 7 bases removed from V and 4 bases from J, the gap between germline ends came to 15 bases. The CDR3 nucleotides read TGTGCCAGCAAGACAGGGAGGTTCTCAGATACGCAGTATTTT. Protein sequence: CASKTGRFSDTQYF.

This chain uses TRBV28 with TRBJ2-5; a weak D match, TRBD1 (6 bases). This CDR3 contains 13 residues. Germline V lookup: CDR1 MDHEN, CDR2 SYDVKM. Trimming removed 3 bases from V and 5 bases from J, with 10 bases in between. The CDR3 loop is CASSFPGDETQYF. CDR3 coding DNA: TGTGCCAGCAGTTTCCCAGGGGACGAGACCCAGTACTTC. The variable domain in full, with the rest retrieved from reference TRBV28 and TRBJ2-5, is DVKVTQSSRYLVKRTGEKVFLECVQDMDHENMFWYRQDPGLGLRLIYFSYDVKMKEKGDIPEGYSVSREKKERFSLILESASTNQTSMYLCASSFPGDETQYFGPGTRLLVL.

This clone appeared a single time. This specimen includes other DNA sequences encoding the same CDR3. The V call is TRBV15, the J call TRBJ2-3; D is ambiguous. V was shortened by 0 bases and J by 4 bases, with 5 bases between the two germline ends. Germline V gene data show CDR1 as LNHNV and CDR2 as YYDKDF (reference sequence). CDR3 size: 13 residues. In DNA form, the CDR3 reads TGTGCCACCAGCAGAGACCCGTCAGATACGCAGTATTTT. Protein sequence: CATSRDPSDTQYF.

V and J are TRBV7-2 and TRBJ2-7; D is ambiguous. V was trimmed by 2 bases and J by 1 base, leaving 15 bases between them. Germline V lookup: CDR1 SGHTA, CDR2 FQGNSA. The CDR3 consists of 16 residues. The CDR3 reads CASSLIRLAASYEQYF. The CDR3 region has the DNA TGTGCCAGCAGCTTAATCCGACTGGCAGCTTCCTACGAGCAGTACTTC. Full variable domain (missing parts from reference TRBV7-2 and TRBJ2-7): GAGVSQSPSNKVTEKGKDVELRCDPISGHTALYWYRQSLGQGLEFLIYFQGNSAPDKSGLPSDRFSAERTGGSVSTLTIQRTQQEDSAVYLCASSLIRLAASYEQYFGPGTRLTVT.

The V call is TRBV30, the J call TRBJ1-5; 7 bases align to TRBD1. The V segment lost 1 base and the J segment 5 bases; nucleotides outside the gene matches: 5. Looked up from germline, CDR1 is GTSNPN and CDR2 is SVGIG (reference sequence). The CDR3 runs to 14 residues. The CDR3 reads CAWSAGTAYQPQHF. For the CDR3, the DNA is TGTGCCTGGAGTGCCGGGACAGCGTATCAGCCCCAGCATTTT.

V is TRBV6-1 and J is TRBJ1-2, with D uncertain. CDR1 and CDR2 from the germline V gene are MNHNS and SASEGT. The length of the CDR3 is 11 residues. Between the trimmed V and J ends, which lost 3 bases and 4 bases, there was a span of 3 bases. The CDR3 protein is CASSESYGYTF. The CDR3 DNA sequence: TGTGCCAGCAGTGAGAGCTATGGCTACACCTTC.

The V call is TRBV21-1, the J call TRBJ1-1. TRBV21-1 is an annotated pseudogene. CDR3 length equals 16 residues. Here the CDR3 reads CASSKDAGKMNTEAFF. The CDR3 DNA reads as TGTGCCAGCAGCAAAGACGCGGGCAAAATGAACACTGAAGCTTTCTTT.

This chain links TRBV9 with TRBJ2-5, with 9 bases aligning to TRBD1. J lost 4 bases, V lost 0 bases, and 4 bases had no gene match. CDR1 is SGDLS, CDR2 YYNGEE, per germline. This CDR3 has 15 amino acids. The CDR3 coding sequence is TGTGCCAGCAGCGTAGCTGAGACAGGGGGAGAGACCCAGTACTTC. Encoded protein: CASSVAETGGETQYF.

The V gene is TRBV10-3, the J gene TRBJ1-4; D is undetermined. The CDR3 is made up of 13 amino acids. V lost 0 bases to trimming and J lost 16 bases, with 15 bases between them. Germline assignment: CDR1 ENHRY and CDR2 SYGVKD. The CDR3 reads CAISESEDGSSFF. The CDR3 DNA sequence: TGTGCCATCAGTGAGTCGGAGGATGGCAGTTCGTTTTTT.

This chain joins TRBV7-2 and TRBJ1-1, with no clear D. Germline loops: CDR1 SGHTA, CDR2 FQGNSA. CDR3 length equals 13 residues. Trimming removed 8 bases from V and 2 bases from J, with 12 bases in between. In DNA, the CDR3 is TGTGCCAGCCGACTAAACTCAAACACTGAAGCTTTCTTT. Translated: CASRLNSNTEAFF. Supplemented by reference TRBV7-2 and TRBJ1-1, the full variable domain reads GAGVSQSPSNKVTEKGKDVELRCDPISGHTALYWYRQSLGQGLEFLIYFQGNSAPDKSGLPSDRFSAERTGGSVSTLTIQRTQQEDSAVYLCASRLNSNTEAFFGQGTRLTVV.

This chain links TRBV7-2 with TRBJ1-2; 7 bases map to TRBD1. V shed 4 bases, J shed 7 bases, and the junction held 9 bases outside the gene matches. The germline V gene encodes CDR1 SGHTA and CDR2 FQGNSA. This CDR3 has 14 amino acids. The CDR3 loop is CASSSIQGWGGYTF. CDR3 in DNA: TGTGCCAGCAGCTCCATACAGGGGTGGGGTGGCTACACCTTC. The whole variable domain, filled in from reference TRBV7-2 and TRBJ1-2, reads GAGVSQSPSNKVTEKGKDVELRCDPISGHTALYWYRQSLGQGLEFLIYFQGNSAPDKSGLPSDRFSAERTGGSVSTLTIQRTQQEDSAVYLCASSSIQGWGGYTFGSGTRLTVV.

V gene TRBV6-1 combines with J gene TRBJ2-5; 10 bases agree with TRBD2. The CDR3 has 15 amino acids. The germline CDR1 and CDR2 sequences are MNHNS and SASEGT. The V gene end was trimmed by 2 bases and the J gene end by 4 bases; junction bases not matched to a gene: 4. CDR3 nucleotides: TGTGCCAGCAGTGAATGGAGCGGGGGGGGAGAGACCCAGTACTTC. Translation: CASSEWSGGGETQYF.

The V call is TRBV9, the J call TRBJ2-6, with a possible D match to TRBD2 (6 bases). Germline V gene lookup returns CDR1 SGDLS and CDR2 YYNGEE. V was clipped by 4 bases and J by 1 base, with 12 bases between them. The CDR3 runs to 16 residues. For the CDR3, the DNA is TGTGCCAGCAGCCCCCGGAGGGATTCTGGGGCCAACGTCCTGACTTTC. This codes for CASSPRRDSGANVLTF.

The genes are TRBV28 and TRBJ2-7, with 7 bases fitting TRBD1. The germline gives CDR1 MDHEN, CDR2 SYDVKM. V was pared by 2 bases and J by 3 bases, with 10 bases of the junction left unmatched. CDR3 size: 16 residues. This CDR3 reads CASSLISGQLFYEQYF. As DNA, the CDR3 is TGTGCCAGCAGTTTAATCTCGGGACAGCTTTTCTACGAGCAGTACTTC.

This clone was detected only a few times. The chain recombines TRBV6-1 with TRBJ1-3, with D possibly TRBD1 on 6 matching bases. Per the germline V gene, CDR1 is MNHNS and CDR2 is SASEGT. There are 16 residues in the CDR3. Between the trimmed V and J ends, which lost 1 base and 4 bases, there was a span of 14 bases. CDR3 in amino acids: CASSEVLDRRGNTIYF. In nucleotides, the CDR3 is TGTGCCAGCAGTGAAGTTCTCGACAGGCGAGGAAACACCATATATTTT.

This clone was counted a single time. The chain is built from TRBV4-3 and TRBJ1-4; 12 bases are a match to TRBD1. CDR3 length: 15 amino acids. V was clipped by 0 bases and J by 10 bases; unmatched bases: 3. Germline V CDR1 and CDR2: LGHNA, YSLEER. For the CDR3, the DNA is TGCGCCAGCAGCCAAGATAGGGACAGGGGGCGAAAACTGTTTTTT. It specifies CASSQDRDRGRKLFF.

The CDR3 region has the DNA TGTGCCAGCAGCTTAGGATGGAGCAGCGGAGGAAATGAGCAGTTCTTC. This encodes CASSLGWSSGGNEQFF. The V and J genes are TRBV7-2 and TRBJ2-1; maybe TRBD2 (5 bases). Trimming cost V 1 base and J 7 bases, with 17 bases left between them. The germline V gene encodes CDR1 SGHTA and CDR2 FQGNSA. The CDR3 consists of 16 residues.

The V call is TRBV7-2, the J call TRBJ1-6, with D possibly TRBD1 on 5 matching bases. With 1 base removed from V and 2 bases from J, the gap between germline ends came to 15 bases. Germline loops: CDR1 SGHTA, CDR2 FQGNSA. This CDR3 contains 18 residues. CDR3 DNA sequence: TGTGCCAGCAGCTTAGATCGCCCAGGGCGCGCCTATAATTCACCCCTCCACTTT. It is translated as CASSLDRPGRAYNSPLHF.